This is a list of T cell receptor beta chains from one sample in a study of T cells in Graves' hyperthyroidism and ophthalmopathy. TCRdb reprocessed the multiplex PCR reads via MiXCR and lists one record per CDR3 protein. This sample yields a few hundred thousand distinct CDR3 sequences, of which around 14% are seen a single time; around 7.8% belongs to the top ten. The specimen was blood. The receptors derive from a woman younger than 45 with Graves' hyperthyroidism. CDR3s include the opening cysteine and the closing phenylalanine or tryptophan. Each record gives: D gene, V gene, clone size, J gene, CDR3 protein, CDR3 DNA. A D gene is named only where the DNA matches it firmly. Clone size is given for some rows only: seen once, a few or many times, or a class if the clone is expanded.

D: -; V: TRBV3-1; size: many; J: TRBJ2-1; CDR3: CASSQDRTVKVQFF; DNA: TGTGCCAGCAGCCAAGACAGGACGGTAAAGGTGCAGTTCTTC
D: -; V: TRBV5-1; size: few; J: TRBJ2-7; CDR3: CASSLFRSYEQYF; DNA: TGCGCCAGCAGCCTCTTTAGATCCTACGAGCAGTACTTC
D: -; V: TRBV2; size: few; J: TRBJ2-7; CDR3: CASSEMAVRSYEQYF; DNA: TGTGCCAGCAGTGAAATGGCAGTTAGATCCTACGAGCAGTACTTC
D: TRBD1; V: TRBV20-1; size: -; J: TRBJ1-4; CDR3: CSATQQGEGYEKLFF; DNA: TGCAGTGCGACGCAACAGGGGGAGGGTTATGAAAAACTGTTTTTT
D: -; V: TRBV6-2/TRBV6-3; size: many; J: TRBJ2-7; CDR3: CASSYAVLVEQYF; DNA: TGTGCCAGCAGTTACGCCGTCTTGGTCGAGCAGTACTTC
D: -; V: TRBV7-9; size: many; J: TRBJ2-7; CDR3: CASSPPVSGSYEQYF; DNA: TGTGCCAGCAGCCCCCCCGTTAGCGGATCCTACGAGCAGTACTTC
D: TRBD2; V: TRBV4-1; size: -; J: TRBJ2-3; CDR3: CASSQDQAGGGDTQYF; DNA: TGCGCCAGCAGCCAAGATCAAGCGGGAGGGGGGGATACGCAGTATTTT
D: -; V: TRBV5-1; size: many; J: TRBJ1-2; CDR3: CASSSSAANYGYTF; DNA: TGCGCCAGCAGCTCCTCAGCAGCTAACTATGGCTACACCTTC
D: -; V: TRBV5-1; size: few; J: TRBJ1-4; CDR3: CASRGEGTIGEKLFF; DNA: TGCGCCAGCAGGGGTGAAGGGACGATTGGTGAAAAACTGTTTTTT
D: -; V: TRBV11-3; size: many; J: TRBJ2-1; CDR3: CASSLNRVDEQFF; DNA: TGTGCCAGCAGCCTTAACAGGGTCGATGAGCAGTTCTTC
D: -; V: TRBV6-5; size: few; J: TRBJ1-2; CDR3: CASSYNRGGGYTF; DNA: TGTGCCAGCAGTTACAACAGAGGCGGTGGCTACACCTTC
D: TRBD2; V: TRBV5-4; size: few; J: TRBJ2-1; CDR3: CASSLGLAGGTYNEQFF; DNA: TGTGCCAGCAGCCTGGGACTAGCGGGAGGAACCTACAATGAGCAGTTCTTC
D: -; V: TRBV7-9; size: many; J: TRBJ2-5; CDR3: CASSSPPVAWETQYF; DNA: TGTGCCAGCAGCTCCCCCCCTGTCGCGTGGGAGACCCAGTACTTC
D: TRBD2; V: TRBV27; size: -; J: TRBJ2-1; CDR3: CASTMTSGYNEQFF; DNA: TGTGCCAGCACTATGACTAGCGGGTACAATGAGCAGTTCTTC
D: -; V: TRBV2; size: many; J: TRBJ1-1; CDR3: CASSDSGRSDTEAFF; DNA: TGTGCCAGCAGTGACTCCGGCAGATCAGACACTGAAGCTTTCTTT
D: TRBD2; V: TRBV10-3; size: many; J: TRBJ2-1; CDR3: CAIGLAGYNEQFF; DNA: TGTGCCATAGGACTAGCTGGTTACAATGAGCAGTTCTTC
D: TRBD1; V: TRBV28; size: -; J: TRBJ2-7; CDR3: CASSLLTGSSYEQYF; DNA: TGTGCCAGCAGTTTATTGACAGGGAGCTCCTACGAGCAGTACTTC
D: -; V: TRBV7-2; size: few; J: TRBJ2-1; CDR3: CASSLATGTAPYNEQFF; DNA: TGTGCCAGCAGCTTAGCGACCGGGACGGCCCCTTACAATGAGCAGTTCTTC
D: -; V: TRBV12-3/TRBV12-4; size: many; J: TRBJ1-6; CDR3: CASSPGMVNSPLHF; DNA: TGTGCCAGCAGCCCGGGGATGGTTAATTCACCCCTCCACTTT
D: -; V: TRBV12-3/TRBV12-4; size: many; J: TRBJ1-1; CDR3: CASSYYPSGLDTEAFF; DNA: TGTGCCAGCAGTTATTACCCCTCGGGGTTGGACACTGAAGCTTTCTTT
D: TRBD2; V: TRBV29-1; size: -; J: TRBJ2-1; CDR3: CSVIAGYNEQFF; DNA: TGCAGCGTGATAGCGGGCTACAATGAGCAGTTCTTC
D: TRBD2; V: TRBV6-1; size: many; J: TRBJ2-4; CDR3: CASSEGLAGGADIQYF; DNA: TGTGCCAGCAGTGAAGGACTAGCGGGAGGGGCGGACATTCAGTACTTC
D: TRBD1; V: TRBV29-1; size: many; J: TRBJ2-1; CDR3: CSVVGQDHNEQFF; DNA: TGCAGCGTTGTGGGACAGGACCACAATGAGCAGTTCTTC
D: -; V: TRBV30; size: many; J: TRBJ1-5; CDR3: CAWSFGSSNQPQHF; DNA: TGTGCCTGGAGTTTTGGTTCTAGCAATCAGCCCCAGCATTTT
D: TRBD1; V: TRBV10-3; size: -; J: TRBJ1-6; CDR3: CAISDRTGINSPLHF; DNA: TGTGCCATCAGTGATAGGACAGGGATCAATTCACCCCTCCACTTT
D: TRBD2; V: TRBV27; size: many; J: TRBJ2-1; CDR3: CASSLWTSGYYNEQFF; DNA: TGTGCCAGCAGTTTATGGACTAGCGGGTACTACAATGAGCAGTTCTTC
D: TRBD2; V: TRBV20-1; size: few; J: TRBJ2-1; CDR3: CSAGKLAGLSYNEQFF; DNA: TGCAGTGCTGGAAAACTAGCGGGTCTCTCCTACAATGAGCAGTTCTTC
D: TRBD2; V: TRBV12-3/TRBV12-4; size: few; J: TRBJ2-7; CDR3: CTSSFRTSGSGEQYF; DNA: TGTACCAGCAGTTTTAGAACTAGCGGGAGTGGGGAGCAGTACTTC
D: TRBD1; V: TRBV24-1; size: -; J: TRBJ2-5; CDR3: CATSDRGLETQYF; DNA: TGTGCCACCAGTGACAGGGGGCTGGAGACCCAGTACTTC
D: -; V: TRBV7-9; size: few; J: TRBJ1-4; CDR3: CASSSTSATNEKLFF; DNA: TGTGCCAGCAGTTCCACAAGTGCAACTAATGAAAAACTGTTTTTT
D: -; V: TRBV15; size: many; J: TRBJ1-1; CDR3: CATSRDGQRAFF; DNA: TGTGCCACCAGCAGAGATGGCCAAAGAGCTTTCTTT
D: -; V: TRBV19; size: -; J: TRBJ2-7; CDR3: CASSIPKDGGTYEQYF; DNA: TGTGCCAGTAGTATCCCTAAAGACGGGGGCACCTACGAGCAGTACTTC
D: TRBD1; V: TRBV18; size: few; J: TRBJ1-1; CDR3: CASSPDRGLNTEAFF; DNA: TGTGCCAGCTCACCGGACAGGGGGCTGAACACTGAAGCTTTCTTT
D: -; V: TRBV13; size: -; J: TRBJ1-1; CDR3: CASSEQGCTEAFF; DNA: TGTGCCAGCAGCGAACAGGGATGCACTGAAGCTTTCTTT
D: -; V: TRBV7-9; size: many; J: TRBJ2-1; CDR3: CASSPPRLHGGISYNEQFF; DNA: TGTGCCAGCAGCCCCCCCCGGTTACACGGAGGAATTTCCTACAATGAGCAGTTCTTC
D: -; V: TRBV20-1; size: many; J: TRBJ2-7; CDR3: CSATSDRNYEQYF; DNA: TGCAGTGCTACCTCGGACCGAAACTACGAGCAGTACTTC
D: -; V: TRBV28; size: many; J: TRBJ2-3; CDR3: CASSLGGGGHADTQYF; DNA: TGTGCCAGCAGTTTGGGAGGGGGCGGTCACGCAGATACGCAGTATTTT
D: -; V: TRBV12-3/TRBV12-4; size: many; J: TRBJ2-5; CDR3: CASSRDLGTQYF; DNA: TGTGCCAGCAGTCGGGACTTGGGGACCCAGTACTTC
D: TRBD1; V: TRBV3-1; size: many; J: TRBJ2-3; CDR3: CASSQGTGGGTDTQYF; DNA: TGTGCCAGCAGCCAAGGGACAGGTGGCGGGACAGATACGCAGTATTTT
D: -; V: TRBV28; size: -; J: TRBJ2-5; CDR3: CASASVVTQETQYF; DNA: TGTGCCAGCGCCTCGGTGGTTACCCAAGAGACCCAGTACTTC
D: TRBD1; V: TRBV6-1; size: many; J: TRBJ2-1; CDR3: CASSEAHRGPYNEQFF; DNA: TGTGCCAGCAGTGAAGCCCACAGGGGACCCTACAATGAGCAGTTCTTC
D: TRBD2; V: TRBV7-9; size: -; J: TRBJ2-7; CDR3: CASALAGPPGEQYF; DNA: TGTGCCAGCGCGCTAGCGGGGCCCCCTGGTGAGCAGTACTTC
D: TRBD1; V: TRBV6-1; size: few; J: TRBJ1-4; CDR3: CASSAGTVREKLFF; DNA: TGTGCCAGCAGTGCCGGGACAGTTCGTGAAAAACTGTTTTTT
D: -; V: TRBV6-1; size: many; J: TRBJ1-2; CDR3: CASSTNQDYGYTF; DNA: TGTGCCAGCAGTACGAATCAAGACTATGGCTACACCTTC
D: TRBD1; V: TRBV12-3/TRBV12-4; size: many; J: TRBJ1-4; CDR3: CASSLAGTGKNEKLFF; DNA: TGTGCCAGCAGTTTAGCCGGGACAGGGAAGAATGAAAAACTGTTTTTT
D: TRBD2; V: TRBV5-1; size: -; J: TRBJ2-3; CDR3: CASSYGLAGGGTQYF; DNA: TGCGCCAGCAGCTACGGACTAGCGGGAGGTGGTACGCAGTATTTT